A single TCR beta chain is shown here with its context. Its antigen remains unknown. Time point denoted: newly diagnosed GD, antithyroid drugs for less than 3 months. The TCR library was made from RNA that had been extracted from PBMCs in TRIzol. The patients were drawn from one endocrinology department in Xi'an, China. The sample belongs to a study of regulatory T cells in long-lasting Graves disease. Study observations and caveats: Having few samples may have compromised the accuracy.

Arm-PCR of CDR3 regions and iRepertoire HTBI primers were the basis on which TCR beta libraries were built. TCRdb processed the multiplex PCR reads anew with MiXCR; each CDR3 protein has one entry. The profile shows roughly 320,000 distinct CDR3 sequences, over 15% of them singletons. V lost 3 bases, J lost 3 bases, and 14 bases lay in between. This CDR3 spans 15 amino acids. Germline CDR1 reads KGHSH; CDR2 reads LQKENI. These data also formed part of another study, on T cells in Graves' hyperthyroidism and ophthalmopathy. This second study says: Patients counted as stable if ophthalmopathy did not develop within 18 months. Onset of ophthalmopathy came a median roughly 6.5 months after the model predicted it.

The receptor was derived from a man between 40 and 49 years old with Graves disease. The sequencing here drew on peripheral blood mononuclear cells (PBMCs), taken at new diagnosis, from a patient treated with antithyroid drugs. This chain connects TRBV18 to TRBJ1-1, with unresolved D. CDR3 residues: CASSPAGGFDTEAFF. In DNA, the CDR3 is TGTGCCAGCTCACCGGCCGGAGGGTTCGACACTGAAGCTTTCTTT.